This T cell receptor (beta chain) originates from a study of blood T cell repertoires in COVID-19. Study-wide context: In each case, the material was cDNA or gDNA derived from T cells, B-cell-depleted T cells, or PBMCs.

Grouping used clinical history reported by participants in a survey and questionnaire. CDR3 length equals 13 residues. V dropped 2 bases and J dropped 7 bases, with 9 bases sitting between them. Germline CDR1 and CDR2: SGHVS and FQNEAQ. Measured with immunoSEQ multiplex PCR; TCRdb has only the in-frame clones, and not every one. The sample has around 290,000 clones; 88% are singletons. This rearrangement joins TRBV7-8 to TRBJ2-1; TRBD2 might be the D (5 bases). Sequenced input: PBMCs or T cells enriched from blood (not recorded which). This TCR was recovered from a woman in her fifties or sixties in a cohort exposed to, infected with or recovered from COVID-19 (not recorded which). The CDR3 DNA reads TGTGCCAGCAGCTTAACTAGTCAAAATGAGCAGTTCTTC. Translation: CASSLTSQNEQFF.